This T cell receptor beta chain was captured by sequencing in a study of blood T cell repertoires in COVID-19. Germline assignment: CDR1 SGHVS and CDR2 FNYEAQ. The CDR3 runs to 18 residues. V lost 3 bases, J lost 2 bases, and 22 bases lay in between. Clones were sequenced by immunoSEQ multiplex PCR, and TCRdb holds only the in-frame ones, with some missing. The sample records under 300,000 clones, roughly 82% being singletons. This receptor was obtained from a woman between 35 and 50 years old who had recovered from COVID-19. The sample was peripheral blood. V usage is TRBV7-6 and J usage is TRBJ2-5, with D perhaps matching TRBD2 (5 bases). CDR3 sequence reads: CASSFPSAWETRQETQYF. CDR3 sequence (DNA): TGTGCCAGCAGCTTTCCGAGCGCTTGGGAGACAAGACAAGAGACCCAGTACTTC.